Detailed here is one T cell receptor beta chain. This clonotype was seen at least ten times. Its antigen remains unidentified. Base qualities are not recorded, but no much larger clone differs from it by a single base. The data belong to a study of spatial heterogeneity in lung cancer (dated by TCRdb to between 2017 and 2020). Turning to the overall study: More beta-chain than alpha-chain transcripts were consistently detected, likely reflecting higher beta-chain transcript abundance. TCR alpha and beta repertoires were quantitatively compared across multiple tumor regions, matched nontumor lung and blood in non-small cell lung cancer. In the raw uncorrected reads, each unique combination of TCR and UMI appeared more than ten times on average. At surgery, both alpha and beta chains were TCR-sequenced in 220 tumor regions, 63 to 80 matched nontumor lung samples and some 60 PBMC samples. TCR repertoire features were related to nonsynonymous mutation counts determined by whole-exome sequencing of tumor tissue. A strong correlation was found between TCR transcript counts in tumor regions and a T cell transcriptional module score from matched bulk RNA-seq.

Receptor libraries were prepared by 5' RACE. Instrument used: NextSeq 500. To allow correction of PCR and sequencing errors, the TCR library protocol tagged every TCR cDNA molecule with a unique molecular identifier. The study's own analysis went as follows. Decombinator tools were used for TCR identification, UMI-based error correction and CDR3 extraction. TCRs above a frequency of 2 per 1,000, corresponding to the top 1% of the tumor frequency distribution, were defined as expanded. Expanded tumor TCRs statistically deemed absent (corrected P<0.05) from at least one tumor region were classed as regional, and all other expanded tumor TCRs were classed as ubiquitous. Renyi diversity was computed with the R vegan package after each repertoire had been subsampled 100 times to 5,000 TCRs. CDR3 similarity networks were built from amino acid triplet string-kernel similarity, connecting CDR3s with pairwise similarity above 0.82. TCRdb applied fastp at Q25 and MiXCR to the public reads, then kept only in-frame beta chains. Each entry merges the rows of one CDR3 protein and shows their most common DNA and genes. These V and J calls rely on TCRdb rather than the paper's analysis. The sample yields 10,000 to 15,000 distinct CDR3 sequences; 4% to 6% were counted once. The ten biggest clones cover approximately 40% of the sample.

The time point label, read with the paper, signifies: sample taken at primary tumor resection. The donors were 72 patients from the lung TRACERx cohort who had early-stage, untreated non-small cell lung cancer. For TCR sequencing, whole RNA was extracted from tumor and nontumor lung tissue, or from cryopreserved PBMC samples, and no cell sorting was done. A patient was chosen for TCR sequencing only when enough RNA was available from at least two tumor regions. A lung pathologist reviewed the tumor and adjacent nontumor lung specimens before the specimens were selected. General findings and caveats noted by the study authors: The count of ubiquitous expanded TCRs correlated with the count of ubiquitous nonsynonymous mutations, and the count of regional expanded TCRs correlated with the count of regional nonsynonymous mutations. The number of expanded intratumoral alpha and beta TCRs correlated with the tumor nonsynonymous mutation count. TCR-seq coverage of tumor T cells was estimated to be only roughly 7% for alpha chains and approximately 12% for beta chains. Additional single-cell paired TCR alpha and beta sequencing was considered necessary to confirm, at a functional level, the hypothesis that regional TCRs recognize regional mutations.

The clonotype originates from a male donor with early-stage non-small cell lung cancer. This specimen was lung tumor tissue, taken at surgery.

In nucleotide form, the sequence is TGTGCCAGCAGCTTAACCGCGGGGGGGCCGAATACGCAGTATTTT. Its translation is CASSLTAGGPNTQYF. The chain was built from TRBV7-3 and TRBJ2-3, with 9 bases aligning to TRBD2. Including the terminal cysteine and phenylalanine, the CDR3 comprises 15 residues. The DNA shown is the 45-base CDR3, in frame from base 1. CDR1 and CDR2 (SGHTA, FQGTGA) derive from the germline V gene. Here V drops 0 bases and J drops 7 bases, and the junction holds 5 bases not matched to any gene.